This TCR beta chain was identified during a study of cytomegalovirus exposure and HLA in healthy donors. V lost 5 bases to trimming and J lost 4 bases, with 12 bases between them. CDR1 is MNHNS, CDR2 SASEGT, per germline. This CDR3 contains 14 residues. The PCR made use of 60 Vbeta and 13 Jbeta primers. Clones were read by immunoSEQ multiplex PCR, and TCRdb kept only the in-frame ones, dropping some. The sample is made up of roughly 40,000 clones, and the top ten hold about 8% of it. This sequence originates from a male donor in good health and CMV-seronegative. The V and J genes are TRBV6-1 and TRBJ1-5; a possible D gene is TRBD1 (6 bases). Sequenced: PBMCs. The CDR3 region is CASSLWQGNQPQHF. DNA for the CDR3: TGTGCCAGCAGTTTATGGCAGGGGAATCAGCCCCAGCATTTT.